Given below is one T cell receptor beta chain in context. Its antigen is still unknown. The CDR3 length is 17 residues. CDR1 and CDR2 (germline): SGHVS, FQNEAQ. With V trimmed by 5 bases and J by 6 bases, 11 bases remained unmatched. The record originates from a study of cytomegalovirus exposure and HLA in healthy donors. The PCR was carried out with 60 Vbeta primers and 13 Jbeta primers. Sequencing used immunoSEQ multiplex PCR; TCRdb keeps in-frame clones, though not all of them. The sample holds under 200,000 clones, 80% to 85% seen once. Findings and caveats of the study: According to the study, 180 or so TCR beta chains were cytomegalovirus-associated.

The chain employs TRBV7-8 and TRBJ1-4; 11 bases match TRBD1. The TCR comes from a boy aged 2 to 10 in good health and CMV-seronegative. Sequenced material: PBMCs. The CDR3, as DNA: TGTGCCAGCAGCCAAGTGGCAGGGACAGGGGGGGATGAAAAACTGTTTTTT. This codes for CASSQVAGTGGDEKLFF.